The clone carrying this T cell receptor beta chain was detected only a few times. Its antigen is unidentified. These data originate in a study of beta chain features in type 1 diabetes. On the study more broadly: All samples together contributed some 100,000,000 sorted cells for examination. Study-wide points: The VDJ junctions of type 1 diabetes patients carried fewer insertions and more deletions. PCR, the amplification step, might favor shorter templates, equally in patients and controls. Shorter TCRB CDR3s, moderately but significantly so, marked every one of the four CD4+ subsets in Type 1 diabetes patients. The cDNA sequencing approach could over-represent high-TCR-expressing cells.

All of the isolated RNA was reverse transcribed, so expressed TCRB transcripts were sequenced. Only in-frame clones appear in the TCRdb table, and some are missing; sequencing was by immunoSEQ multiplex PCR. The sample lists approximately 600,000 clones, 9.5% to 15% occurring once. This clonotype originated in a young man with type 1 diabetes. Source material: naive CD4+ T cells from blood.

CDR3 DNA: TGTGCCAGCTCAAACAGGGGAGACACTGAAGCTTTCTTT. It is translated as CASSNRGDTEAFF. The chain links TRBV27 to TRBJ1-1; 7 nucleotides match TRBD1. The germline V gene encodes CDR1 MNHEY and CDR2 SMNVEV (reference sequence). This CDR3 has 13 amino acids. With 8 bases clipped from V and 3 bases from J, the junction kept 6 bases outside the gene matches.